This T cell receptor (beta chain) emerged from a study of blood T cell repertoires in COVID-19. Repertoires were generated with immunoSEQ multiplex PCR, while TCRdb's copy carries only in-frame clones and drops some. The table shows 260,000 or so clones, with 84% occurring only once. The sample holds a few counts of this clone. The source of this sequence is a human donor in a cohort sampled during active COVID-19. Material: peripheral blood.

In DNA form, the CDR3 reads TGTGCCACTGTGAAGGGGGCCTATGGCTACACCTTC. Encoded protein: CATVKGAYGYTF. The gene calls are TRBV2 and TRBJ1-2, with TRBD1 matching 7 bases. J gave up 4 bases and V 10 bases, and 6 bases lay outside the gene matches. The CDR3 is made up of 12 amino acids. Germline V gene data show CDR1 as SNHLY and CDR2 as FYNNEI.